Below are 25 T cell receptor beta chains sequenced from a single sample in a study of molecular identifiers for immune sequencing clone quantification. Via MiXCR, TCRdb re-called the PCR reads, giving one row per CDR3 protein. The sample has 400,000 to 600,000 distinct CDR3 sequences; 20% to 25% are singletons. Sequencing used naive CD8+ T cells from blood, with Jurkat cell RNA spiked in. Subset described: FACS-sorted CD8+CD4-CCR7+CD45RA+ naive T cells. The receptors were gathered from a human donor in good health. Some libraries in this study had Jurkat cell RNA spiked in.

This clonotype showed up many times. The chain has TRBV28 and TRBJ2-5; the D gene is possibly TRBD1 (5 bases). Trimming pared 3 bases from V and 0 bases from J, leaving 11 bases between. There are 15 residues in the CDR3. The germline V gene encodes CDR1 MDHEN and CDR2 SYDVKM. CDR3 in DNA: TGTGCCAGCAGTTTTGTAGGGGCGAACCAAGAGACCCAGTACTTC. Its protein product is CASSFVGANQETQYF.

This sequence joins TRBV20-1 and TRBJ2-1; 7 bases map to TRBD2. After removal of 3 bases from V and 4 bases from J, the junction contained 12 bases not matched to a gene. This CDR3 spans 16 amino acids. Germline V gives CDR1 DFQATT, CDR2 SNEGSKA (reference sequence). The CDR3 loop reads CSARGGRAGVYNEQFF. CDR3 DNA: TGCAGTGCTAGGGGGGGGAGGGCCGGTGTTTACAATGAGCAGTTCTTC.

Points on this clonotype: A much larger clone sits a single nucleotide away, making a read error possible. The CDR3 DNA is TGTGCCAGCAGTTACCTTCCTGAAGAACTCCACGAGCAGTACTTC. The encoded protein is CASSYLPEELHEQYF. The rearrangement links TRBV6-2 or TRBV6-3 to TRBJ2-7; no clear D. This CDR3 spans 15 amino acids. CDR1 is MNHEY and CDR2 is SVGEGT in the germline V gene. V was shortened by 2 bases and J by 5 bases, with 16 bases between the two germline ends.

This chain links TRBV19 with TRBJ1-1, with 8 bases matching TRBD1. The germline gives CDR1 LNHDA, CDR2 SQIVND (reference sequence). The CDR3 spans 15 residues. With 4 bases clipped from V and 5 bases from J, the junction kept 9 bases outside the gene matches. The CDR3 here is CASSTPGGWVTEAFF. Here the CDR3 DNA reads TGTGCCAGTAGTACTCCAGGGGGCTGGGTAACTGAAGCTTTCTTT.

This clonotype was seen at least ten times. The DNA of the CDR3 is TGTGCCAGCAGTTTAGTCCCCGGGCAGCCCCAGCATTTT. The encoded protein is CASSLVPGQPQHF. This chain connects TRBV12-3 or TRBV12-4 to TRBJ1-5, with D unclear. V was shortened by 1 base and J by 7 bases, with 8 bases between the two germline ends. This CDR3 has 13 amino acids.

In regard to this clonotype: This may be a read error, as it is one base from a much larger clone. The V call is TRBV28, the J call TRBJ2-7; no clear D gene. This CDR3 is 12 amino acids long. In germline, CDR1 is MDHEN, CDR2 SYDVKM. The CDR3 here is CASSDPAYEQCF. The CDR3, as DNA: TGTGCCAGCAGTGACCCGGCCTACGAGCAGTGCTTC.

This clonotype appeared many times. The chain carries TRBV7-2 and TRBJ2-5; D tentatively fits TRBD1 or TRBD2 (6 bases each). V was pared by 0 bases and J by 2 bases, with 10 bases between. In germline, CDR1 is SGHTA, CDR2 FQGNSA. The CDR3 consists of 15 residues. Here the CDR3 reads CASSLAGGLQETQYF. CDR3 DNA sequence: TGTGCCAGCAGCTTAGCGGGGGGCCTTCAAGAGACCCAGTACTTC.

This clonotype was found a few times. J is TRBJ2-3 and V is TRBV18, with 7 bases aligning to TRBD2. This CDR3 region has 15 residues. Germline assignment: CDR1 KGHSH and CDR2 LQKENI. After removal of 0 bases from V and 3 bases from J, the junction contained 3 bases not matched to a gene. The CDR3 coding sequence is TGTGCCAGCTCACCACCGGAGGGAGGGACAGATACGCAGTATTTT. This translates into CASSPPEGGTDTQYF.

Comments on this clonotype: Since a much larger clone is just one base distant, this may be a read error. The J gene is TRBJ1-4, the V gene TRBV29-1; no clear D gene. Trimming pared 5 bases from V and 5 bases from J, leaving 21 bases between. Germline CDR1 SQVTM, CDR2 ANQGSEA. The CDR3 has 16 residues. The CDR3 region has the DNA TGCAGCGTTTCTGGCCAGCCCTCCCGGGAAAATGAAAAACTGTTTTTT. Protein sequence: CSVSGQPSRENEKLFF.

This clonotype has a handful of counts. CDR3 in amino acids: CASSLSGAGNTIYF. The CDR3, as DNA: TGTGCCAGCAGCTTGTCAGGGGCTGGAAACACCATATATTTT. V gene TRBV5-8 combines with J gene TRBJ1-3, with D perhaps TRBD1 (6 bases). The CDR3 sequence is 14 residues long. The ends were cut back, 1 base at V and 2 bases at J, with 7 bases in the middle. CDR1 and CDR2 from the germline V gene are SGHTS and YDEGEE.

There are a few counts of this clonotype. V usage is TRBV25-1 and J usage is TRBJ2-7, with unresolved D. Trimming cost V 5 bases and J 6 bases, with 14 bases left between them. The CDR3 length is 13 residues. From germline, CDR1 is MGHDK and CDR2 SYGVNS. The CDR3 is CASSSQTLSEQYF. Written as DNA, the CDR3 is TGTGCCAGCAGTTCCCAGACCCTGAGCGAGCAGTACTTC.

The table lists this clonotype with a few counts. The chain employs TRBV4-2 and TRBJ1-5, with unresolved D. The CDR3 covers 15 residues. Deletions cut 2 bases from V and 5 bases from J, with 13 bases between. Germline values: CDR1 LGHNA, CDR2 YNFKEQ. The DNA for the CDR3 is TGTGCCAGCAGCCAATGGGCAGGAGGTGATCAGCCCCAGCATTTT. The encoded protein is CASSQWAGGDQPQHF.

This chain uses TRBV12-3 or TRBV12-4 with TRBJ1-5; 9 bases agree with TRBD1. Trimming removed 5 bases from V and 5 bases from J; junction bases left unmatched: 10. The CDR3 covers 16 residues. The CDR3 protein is CASSVSWGQGYQPQHF. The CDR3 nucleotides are TGTGCCAGCAGTGTCAGTTGGGGACAGGGATATCAGCCCCAGCATTTT.

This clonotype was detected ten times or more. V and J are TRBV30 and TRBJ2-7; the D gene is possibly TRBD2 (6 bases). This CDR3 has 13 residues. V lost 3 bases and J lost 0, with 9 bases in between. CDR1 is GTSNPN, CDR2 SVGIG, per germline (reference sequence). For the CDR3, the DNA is TGTGCCTGGAGGGAGGGAAGCTCCTACGAGCAGTACTTC. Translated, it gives CAWREGSSYEQYF.

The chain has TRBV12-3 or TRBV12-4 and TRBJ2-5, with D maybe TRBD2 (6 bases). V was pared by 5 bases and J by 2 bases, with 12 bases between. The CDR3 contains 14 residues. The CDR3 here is CASSHPGRQETQYF. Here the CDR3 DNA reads TGTGCCAGCAGTCACCCCGGGAGACAAGAGACCCAGTACTTC.

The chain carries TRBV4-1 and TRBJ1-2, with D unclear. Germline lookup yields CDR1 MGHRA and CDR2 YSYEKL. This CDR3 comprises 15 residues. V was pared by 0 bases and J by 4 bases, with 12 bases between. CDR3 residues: CASSQDAGLVYGYTF. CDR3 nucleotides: TGCGCCAGCAGCCAAGACGCCGGGTTGGTCTATGGCTACACCTTC.

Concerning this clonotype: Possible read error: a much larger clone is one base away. In nucleotides, the CDR3 is TGCAGTGCTAGGGGGGTTAGCAATCAGCCCCAGCGTTTT. Translation: CSARGVSNQPQRF. The chain links TRBV20-1 to TRBJ1-5; a weak D match, TRBD1 (5 bases). This CDR3 spans 13 amino acids. CDR1 and CDR2 (germline): DFQATT, SNEGSKA (reference sequence).

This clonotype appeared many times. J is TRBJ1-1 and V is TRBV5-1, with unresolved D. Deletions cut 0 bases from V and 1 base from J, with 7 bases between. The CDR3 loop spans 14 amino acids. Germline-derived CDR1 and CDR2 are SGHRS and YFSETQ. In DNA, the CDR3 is TGCGCCAGCAGCTTGGAACACCAGAACACTGAAGCTTTCTTT. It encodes CASSLEHQNTEAFF.

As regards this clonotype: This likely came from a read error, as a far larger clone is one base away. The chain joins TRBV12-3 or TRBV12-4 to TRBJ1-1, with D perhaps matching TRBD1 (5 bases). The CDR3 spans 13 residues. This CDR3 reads CASSLAGPTDAFF. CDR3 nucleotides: TGTGCCAGCAGTTTAGCGGGGCCTACTGATGCTTTCTTT.

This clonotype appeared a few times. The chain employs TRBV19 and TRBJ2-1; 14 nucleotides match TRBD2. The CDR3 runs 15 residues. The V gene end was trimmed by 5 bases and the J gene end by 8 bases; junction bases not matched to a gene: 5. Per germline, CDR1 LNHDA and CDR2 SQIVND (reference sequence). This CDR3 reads CASSPTSGRADEQFF. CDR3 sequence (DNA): TGTGCCAGTAGTCCGACTAGCGGGAGGGCTGATGAGCAGTTCTTC.

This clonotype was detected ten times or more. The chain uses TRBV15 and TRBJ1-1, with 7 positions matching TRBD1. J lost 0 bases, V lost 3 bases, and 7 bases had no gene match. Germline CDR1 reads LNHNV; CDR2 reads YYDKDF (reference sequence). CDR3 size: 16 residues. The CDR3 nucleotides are TGTGCCACCAGCAGTCGGCAGGGGGGGATGAACACTGAAGCTTTCTTT. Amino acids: CATSSRQGGMNTEAFF.

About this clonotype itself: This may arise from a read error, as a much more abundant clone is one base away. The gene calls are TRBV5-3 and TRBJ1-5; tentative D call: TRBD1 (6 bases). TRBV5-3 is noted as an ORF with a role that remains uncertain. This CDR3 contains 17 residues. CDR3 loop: CVSSPEPGEGGNQPQHF. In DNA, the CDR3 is TGTGTCAGCAGCCCGGAACCAGGGGAAGGGGGCAATCAGCCCCAGCATTTT.

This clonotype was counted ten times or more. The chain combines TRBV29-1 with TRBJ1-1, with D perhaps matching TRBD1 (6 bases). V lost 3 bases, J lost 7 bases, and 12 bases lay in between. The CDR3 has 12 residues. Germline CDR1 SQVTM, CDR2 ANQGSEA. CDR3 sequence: CSVDPGDNEAFF. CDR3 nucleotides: TGCAGCGTTGATCCGGGGGACAATGAAGCTTTCTTT.

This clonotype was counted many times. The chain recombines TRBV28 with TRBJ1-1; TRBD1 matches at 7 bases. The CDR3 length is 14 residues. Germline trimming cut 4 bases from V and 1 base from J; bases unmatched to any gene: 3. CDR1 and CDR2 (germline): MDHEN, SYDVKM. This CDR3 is CASSYRGPNTEAFF. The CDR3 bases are TGTGCCAGCAGTTACAGGGGCCCGAACACTGAAGCTTTCTTT.

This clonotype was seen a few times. The chain's CDR3 is CASSSSGTTDTQYF. As DNA, the CDR3 is TGTGCCAGTAGTTCCTCGGGGACGACAGATACGCAGTATTTT. The chain joins TRBV19 to TRBJ2-3; D could derive from TRBD1 or TRBD2 (5 bases each). This CDR3 is built from 14 residues. V lost 5 bases and J 3 bases, leaving 12 bases between the germline ends. The germline gives CDR1 LNHDA, CDR2 SQIVND (reference sequence).